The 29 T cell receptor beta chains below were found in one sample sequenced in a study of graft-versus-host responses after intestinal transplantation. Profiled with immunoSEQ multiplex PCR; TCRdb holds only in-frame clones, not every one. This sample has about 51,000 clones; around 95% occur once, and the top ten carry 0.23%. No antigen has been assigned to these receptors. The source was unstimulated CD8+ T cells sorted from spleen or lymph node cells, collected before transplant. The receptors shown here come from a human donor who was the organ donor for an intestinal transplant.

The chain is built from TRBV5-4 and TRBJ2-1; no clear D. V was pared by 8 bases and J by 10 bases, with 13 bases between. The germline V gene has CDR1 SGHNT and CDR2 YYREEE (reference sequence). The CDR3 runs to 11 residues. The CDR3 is CASDLGHEQFF. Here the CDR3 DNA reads TGTGCCAGTGATTTAGGGCACGAGCAGTTCTTC.

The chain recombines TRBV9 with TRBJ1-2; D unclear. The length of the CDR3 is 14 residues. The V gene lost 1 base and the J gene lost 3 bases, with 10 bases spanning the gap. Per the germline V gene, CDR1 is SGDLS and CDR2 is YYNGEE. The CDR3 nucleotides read TGTGCCAGCAGCGTATATGAGGGCTACTATGGCTACACCTTC. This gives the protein CASSVYEGYYGYTF.

The CDR3, as DNA: TGTGCCATCAGTGAGCAAGGGGGGACAGGGATCTACAATGAGCAGTTCTTC. This gives the protein CAISEQGGTGIYNEQFF. The chain joins TRBV10-3 to TRBJ2-1, with 9 positions matching TRBD1. CDR1 and CDR2 from the germline V gene are ENHRY and SYGVKD. V lost 2 bases to trimming and J lost 3 bases; unmatched junction nucleotides: 8. The CDR3 has 17 amino acids.

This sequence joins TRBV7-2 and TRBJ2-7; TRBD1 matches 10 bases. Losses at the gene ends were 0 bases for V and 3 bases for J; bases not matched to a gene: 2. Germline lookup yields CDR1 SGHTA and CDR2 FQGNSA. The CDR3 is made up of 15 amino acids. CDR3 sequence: CASSLAGTGDYEQYF. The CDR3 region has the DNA TGTGCCAGCAGCTTAGCCGGGACAGGGGACTACGAGCAGTACTTC.

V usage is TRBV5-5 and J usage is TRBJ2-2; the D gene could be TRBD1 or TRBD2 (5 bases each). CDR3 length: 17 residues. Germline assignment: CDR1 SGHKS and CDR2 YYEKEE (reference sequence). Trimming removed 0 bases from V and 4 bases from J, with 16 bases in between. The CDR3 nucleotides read TGTGCCAGCAGCTTGGAAGGTGGGGCAGGGAGCACCGGGGAGCTGTTTTTT. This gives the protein CASSLEGGAGSTGELFF.

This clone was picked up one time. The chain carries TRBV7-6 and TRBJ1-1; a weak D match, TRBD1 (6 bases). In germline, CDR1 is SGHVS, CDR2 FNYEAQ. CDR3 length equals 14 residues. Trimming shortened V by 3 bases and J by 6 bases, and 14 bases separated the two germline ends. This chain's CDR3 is CASSFLGQGAEAFF. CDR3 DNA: TGTGCCAGCAGCTTTTTGGGACAAGGGGCTGAAGCTTTCTTT.

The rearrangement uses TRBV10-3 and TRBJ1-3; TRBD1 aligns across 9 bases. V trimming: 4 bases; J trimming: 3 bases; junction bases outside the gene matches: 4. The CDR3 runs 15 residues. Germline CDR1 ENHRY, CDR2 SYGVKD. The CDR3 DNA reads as TGTGCCATCAGTGGGCCGGGACAGGGTGGAAACACCATATATTTT. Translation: CAISGPGQGGNTIYF.

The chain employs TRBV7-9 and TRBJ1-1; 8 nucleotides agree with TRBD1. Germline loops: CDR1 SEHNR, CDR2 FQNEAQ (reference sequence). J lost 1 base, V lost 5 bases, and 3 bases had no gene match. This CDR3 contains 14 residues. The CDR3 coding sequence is TGTGCCAGCAGCACGGGGACAGGGAACACTGAAGCTTTCTTT. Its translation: CASSTGTGNTEAFF.

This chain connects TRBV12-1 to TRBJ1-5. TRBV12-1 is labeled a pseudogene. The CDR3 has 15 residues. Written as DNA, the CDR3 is TGTGCCAGCAGCTTTTTGGGGTCCGGCAATCAGCCCCAGCATTTT. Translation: CASSFLGSGNQPQHF.

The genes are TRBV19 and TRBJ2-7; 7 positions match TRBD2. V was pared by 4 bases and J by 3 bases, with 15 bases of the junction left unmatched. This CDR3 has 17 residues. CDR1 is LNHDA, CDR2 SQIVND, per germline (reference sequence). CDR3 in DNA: TGTGCCAGTAGTACGGGTTTGGTCGGGACTACGGGCTACGAGCAGTACTTC. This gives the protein CASSTGLVGTTGYEQYF.

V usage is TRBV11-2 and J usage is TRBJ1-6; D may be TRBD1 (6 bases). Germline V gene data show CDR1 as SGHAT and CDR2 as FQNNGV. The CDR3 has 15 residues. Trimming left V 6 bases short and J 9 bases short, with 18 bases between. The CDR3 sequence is CASSPRRGRGSPLHF. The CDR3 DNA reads TGTGCCAGCAGTCCGCGCAGGGGAAGGGGTTCACCCCTCCACTTT.

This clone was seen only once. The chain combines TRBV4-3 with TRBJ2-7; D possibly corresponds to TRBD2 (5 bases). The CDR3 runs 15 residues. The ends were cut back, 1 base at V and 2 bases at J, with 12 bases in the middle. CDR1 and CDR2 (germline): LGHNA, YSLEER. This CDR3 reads CASSQGSDGTYEQYF. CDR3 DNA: TGCGCCAGCAGCCAAGGATCCGACGGGACCTACGAGCAGTACTTC.

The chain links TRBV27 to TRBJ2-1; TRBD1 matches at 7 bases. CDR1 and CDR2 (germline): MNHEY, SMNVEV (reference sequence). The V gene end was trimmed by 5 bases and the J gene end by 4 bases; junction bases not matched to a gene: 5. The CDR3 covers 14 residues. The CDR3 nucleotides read TGTGCCAGCAGTCCCGGACAGGTTTACAATGAGCAGTTCTTC. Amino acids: CASSPGQVYNEQFF.

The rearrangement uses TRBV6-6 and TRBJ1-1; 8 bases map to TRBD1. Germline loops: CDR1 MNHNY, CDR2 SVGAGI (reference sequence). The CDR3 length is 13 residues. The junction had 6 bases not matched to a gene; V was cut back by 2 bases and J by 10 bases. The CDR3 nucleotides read TGTGCCAGCAGTTACCCGACAGGGGAGGGAGCTTTCTTT. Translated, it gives CASSYPTGEGAFF.

This chain's CDR3 is CASSSAGIPYEQYF. The CDR3 DNA reads TGTGCCAGCAGCTCGGCAGGGATACCCTACGAGCAGTACTTC. The rearrangement links TRBV11-3 to TRBJ2-7; possible D gene TRBD1, 5 bases. Deletions cut 4 bases from V and 2 bases from J, with 12 bases between. Per the germline V gene, CDR1 is SGHNT and CDR2 is YENEEA. This CDR3 is built from 14 residues.

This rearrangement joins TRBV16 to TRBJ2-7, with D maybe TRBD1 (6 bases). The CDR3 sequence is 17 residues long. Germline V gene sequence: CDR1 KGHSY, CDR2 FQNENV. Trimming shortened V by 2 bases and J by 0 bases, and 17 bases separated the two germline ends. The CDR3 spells CASSQTLSGTYSYEQYF. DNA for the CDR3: TGTGCCAGCAGCCAAACCCTTTCCGGGACATACTCCTACGAGCAGTACTTC.

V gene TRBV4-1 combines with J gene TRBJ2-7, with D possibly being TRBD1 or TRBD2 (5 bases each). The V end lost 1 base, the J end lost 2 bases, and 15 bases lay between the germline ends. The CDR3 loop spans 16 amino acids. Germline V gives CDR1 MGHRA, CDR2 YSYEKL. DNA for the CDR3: TGCGCCAGCAGCCAAGTCGTGGGGGAGCTGACCTACGAGCAGTACTTC. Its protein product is CASSQVVGELTYEQYF.

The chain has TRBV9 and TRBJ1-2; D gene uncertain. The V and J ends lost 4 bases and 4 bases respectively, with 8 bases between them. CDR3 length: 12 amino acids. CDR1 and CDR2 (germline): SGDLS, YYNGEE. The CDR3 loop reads CASSPEGYGYTF. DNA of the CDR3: TGTGCCAGCAGCCCCGAGGGCTATGGCTACACCTTC.

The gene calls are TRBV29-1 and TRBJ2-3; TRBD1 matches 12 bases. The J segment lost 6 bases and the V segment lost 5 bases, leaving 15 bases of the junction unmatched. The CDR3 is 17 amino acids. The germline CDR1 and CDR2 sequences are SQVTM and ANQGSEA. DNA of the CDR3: TGCAGCGTTTTACCTCGTCCCGGGACAGGGGGCCGTGATACGCAGTATTTT. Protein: CSVLPRPGTGGRDTQYF.

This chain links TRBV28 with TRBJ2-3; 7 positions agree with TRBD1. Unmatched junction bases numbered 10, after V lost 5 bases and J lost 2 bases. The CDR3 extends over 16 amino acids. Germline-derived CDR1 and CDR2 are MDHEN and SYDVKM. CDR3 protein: CASSTRRQGFTDTQYF. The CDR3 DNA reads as TGTGCCAGCAGTACACGGAGACAGGGTTTCACAGATACGCAGTATTTT.

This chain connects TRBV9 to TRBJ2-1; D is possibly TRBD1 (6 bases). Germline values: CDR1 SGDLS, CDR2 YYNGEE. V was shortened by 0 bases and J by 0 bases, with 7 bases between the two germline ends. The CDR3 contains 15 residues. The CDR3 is CASSVADSSYNEQFF. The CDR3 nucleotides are TGTGCCAGCAGCGTAGCGGACAGCTCCTACAATGAGCAGTTCTTC.

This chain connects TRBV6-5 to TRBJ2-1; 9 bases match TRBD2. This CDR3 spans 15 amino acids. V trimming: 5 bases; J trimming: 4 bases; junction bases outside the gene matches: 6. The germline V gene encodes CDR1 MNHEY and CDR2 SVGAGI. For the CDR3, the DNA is TGTGCCAGCAGTCCGGGCGGGGGGGCTTACAATGAGCAGTTCTTC. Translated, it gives CASSPGGGAYNEQFF.

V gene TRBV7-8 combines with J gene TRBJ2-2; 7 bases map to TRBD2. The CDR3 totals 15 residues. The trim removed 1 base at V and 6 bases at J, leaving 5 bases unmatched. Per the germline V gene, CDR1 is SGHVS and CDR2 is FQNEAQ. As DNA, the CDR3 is TGTGCCAGCAGCTTAGTAAGCGGGGTGGCCGGGGAGCTGTTTTTT. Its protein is CASSLVSGVAGELFF.

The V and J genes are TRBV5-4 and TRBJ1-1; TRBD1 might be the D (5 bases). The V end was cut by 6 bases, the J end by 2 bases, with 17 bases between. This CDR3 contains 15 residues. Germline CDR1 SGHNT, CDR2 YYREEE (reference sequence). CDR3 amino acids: CASNNVQDLNTEAFF. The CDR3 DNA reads TGTGCCAGCAACAACGTACAGGACTTAAACACTGAAGCTTTCTTT. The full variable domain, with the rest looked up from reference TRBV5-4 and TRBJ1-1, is ETGVTQSPTHLIKTRGQQVTLRCSSQSGHNTVSWYQQALGQGPQFIFQYYREEENGRGNFPPRFSGLQFPNYSSELNVNALELDDSALYLCASNNVQDLNTEAFFGQGTRLTVV.

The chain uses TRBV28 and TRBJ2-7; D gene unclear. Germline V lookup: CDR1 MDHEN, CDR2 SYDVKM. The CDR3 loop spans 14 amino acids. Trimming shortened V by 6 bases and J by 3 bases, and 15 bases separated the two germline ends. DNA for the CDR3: TGTGCCAGCAGCTTCCGTAGCTCCAGCTACGAGCAGTACTTC. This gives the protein CASSFRSSSYEQYF.

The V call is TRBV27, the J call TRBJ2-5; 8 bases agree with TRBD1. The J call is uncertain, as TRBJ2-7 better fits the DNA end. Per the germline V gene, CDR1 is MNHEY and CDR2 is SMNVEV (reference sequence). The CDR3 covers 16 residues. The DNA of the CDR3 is TGTGCCAGCAGTTTCCGTCCGACAGGGGTGTTATACGAGCAGTACTTC. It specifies CASSFRPTGVLYEQYF.

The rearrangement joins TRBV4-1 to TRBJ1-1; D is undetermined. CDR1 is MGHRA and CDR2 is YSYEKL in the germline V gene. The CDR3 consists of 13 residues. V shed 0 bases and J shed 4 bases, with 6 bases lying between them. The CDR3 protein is CASSQDPGTEAFF. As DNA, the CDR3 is TGCGCCAGCAGCCAAGATCCGGGCACTGAAGCTTTCTTT.

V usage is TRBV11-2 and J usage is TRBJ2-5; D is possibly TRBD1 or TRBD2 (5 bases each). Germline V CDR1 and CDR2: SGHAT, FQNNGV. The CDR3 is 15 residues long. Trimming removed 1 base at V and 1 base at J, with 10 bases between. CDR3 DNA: TGTGCCAGCAGCTTAGGTACCGGGACCCAAGAGACCCAGTACTTC. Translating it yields CASSLGTGTQETQYF.

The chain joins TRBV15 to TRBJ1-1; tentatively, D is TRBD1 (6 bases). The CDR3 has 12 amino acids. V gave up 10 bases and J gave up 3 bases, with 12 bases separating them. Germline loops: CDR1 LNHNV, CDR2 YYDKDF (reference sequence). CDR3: CASAGADTEAFF. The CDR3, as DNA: TGTGCCAGTGCAGGGGCGGACACTGAAGCTTTCTTT.